This entry lists 23 T cell receptor beta chains sequenced from one sample in a study of T cells after somatic rescue of genetic block. Sequencing used immunoSEQ multiplex PCR; TCRdb keeps in-frame clones, though not all of them. The sample shows approximately 16,000 clones, 60% to 75% of them seen only once. What was sequenced was peripheral blood mononuclear cells (PBMCs). The receptors stem from a man between 18 and 29 years old.

This clone came up a few times. V is TRBV5-1 and J is TRBJ2-7; 15 nucleotides line up with TRBD2. The V gene end was trimmed by 4 bases and the J gene end by 4 bases; junction bases not matched to a gene: 3. This CDR3 has 15 residues. Germline assignment: CDR1 SGHRS and CDR2 YFSETQ. CDR3 in amino acids: CASSGGLAGGYEQYF. CDR3 coding DNA: TGCGCCAGCAGCGGCGGACTAGCGGGAGGGTACGAGCAGTACTTC.

This clone came up a few times. The V gene is TRBV5-1, the J gene TRBJ2-7; TRBD2 agrees at 10 bases. Looked up from germline, CDR1 is SGHRS and CDR2 is YFSETQ. The CDR3 extends over 15 amino acids. Trimming took 6 bases from V and 7 from J; bases not matched to a gene: 13. The chain's CDR3 is CASNGQSGRAGEQYF. The CDR3 bases are TGCGCCAGCAACGGTCAAAGCGGGAGGGCGGGGGAGCAGTACTTC.

The rearrangement joins TRBV18 to TRBJ1-1; 12 bases are a match to TRBD1. The J segment lost 6 bases and the V segment lost 3 bases, leaving 8 bases of the junction unmatched. The CDR3 loop spans 16 amino acids. CDR1 is KGHSH, CDR2 LQKENI, per germline. CDR3 amino acids: CASSPQWDRGPAEAFF. As DNA, the CDR3 is TGTGCCAGCTCACCGCAATGGGACAGGGGGCCCGCTGAAGCTTTCTTT.

The chain joins TRBV5-1 to TRBJ2-1; D remains ambiguous. V lost 5 bases and J lost 1, with 10 bases in between. This CDR3 comprises 14 residues. The V gene's germline CDR1 is SGHRS and CDR2 YFSETQ. The CDR3 DNA reads TGCGCCAGCAGACCCGCTGGGTCCTACAATGAGCAGTTCTTC. This translates into CASRPAGSYNEQFF. The whole variable domain, filled in from reference TRBV5-1 and TRBJ2-1, reads KAGVTQTPRYLIKTRGQQVTLSCSPISGHRSVSWYQQTPGQGLQFLFEYFSETQRNKGNFPGRFSGRQFSNSRSEMNVSTLELGDSALYLCASRPAGSYNEQFFGPGTRLTVL.

This clone was seen once. The chain joins TRBV2 to TRBJ1-5, with a tentative D call TRBD1 (5 bases). V was trimmed by 4 bases and J by 0 bases, leaving 7 bases between them. CDR1 SNHLY and CDR2 FYNNEI come from the germline V gene. The CDR3 totals 14 residues. The CDR3 spells CASSVRDSNQPQHF. In DNA, the CDR3 is TGTGCCAGCAGTGTCAGGGATAGCAATCAGCCCCAGCATTTT.

The chain has TRBV5-4 and TRBJ1-4; no clear D. In germline, CDR1 is SGHNT, CDR2 YYREEE (reference sequence). V was clipped by 1 base and J by 5 bases, with 9 bases between them. This CDR3 has 14 amino acids. The CDR3 protein is CASSLWEANEKLFF. The CDR3 nucleotides read TGTGCCAGCAGCTTGTGGGAGGCGAATGAAAAACTGTTTTTT.

The V and J genes are TRBV19 and TRBJ2-7; D may be TRBD2 (7 bases). Germline CDR1 is LNHDA and CDR2 is SQIVND (reference sequence). The V gene lost 6 bases and the J gene lost 0 bases, with 15 bases spanning the gap. CDR3 size: 15 residues. In nucleotides, the CDR3 is TGTGCCAGTAGCCTTCCGGGGGGCGGCTCCTACGAGCAGTACTTC. Its protein product is CASSLPGGGSYEQYF. Using reference TRBV19 and TRBJ2-7 for the parts outside the CDR3, the full variable domain is DGGITQSPKYLFRKEGQNVTLSCEQNLNHDAMYWYRQDPGQGLRLIYYSQIVNDFQKGDIAEGYSVSREKKESFPLTVTSAQKNPTAFYLCASSLPGGGSYEQYFGPGTRLTVT.

The chain joins TRBV9 to TRBJ2-4; 9 bases line up with TRBD1. The CDR3 is 16 amino acids. Germline V gene lookup returns CDR1 SGDLS and CDR2 YYNGEE. The trim removed 5 bases at V and 6 bases at J, leaving 12 bases unmatched. CDR3: CASSPGTGRGGNIQYF. The CDR3 region has the DNA TGTGCCAGCAGTCCCGGGACAGGGAGGGGAGGAAACATTCAGTACTTC.

J is TRBJ2-3 and V is TRBV11-2, with D unresolved. This CDR3 is built from 13 residues. With 6 bases removed from V and 3 bases from J, the gap between germline ends came to 10 bases. CDR1 and CDR2 from the germline V gene are SGHAT and FQNNGV. Written as DNA, the CDR3 is TGTGCCAGCAGTCCCGGGCGGACAGATACGCAGTATTTT. It codes for CASSPGRTDTQYF.

The chain links TRBV18 to TRBJ1-4; D not certain. Per germline, CDR1 KGHSH and CDR2 LQKENI. Trimming stripped 4 bases from V and 3 bases from J, with 9 bases between. There are 14 residues in the CDR3. The CDR3 DNA is TGTGCCAGCTCACGCTTGGACTCTAATGAAAAACTGTTTTTT. This gives the protein CASSRLDSNEKLFF.

The chain uses TRBV6-1 and TRBJ1-6; the D gene is possibly TRBD1 (5 bases). Trimming cost V 4 bases and J 7 bases, with 14 bases left between them. Germline CDR1 and CDR2: MNHNS and SASEGT. The CDR3 loop spans 15 amino acids. CDR3 amino acids: CASSVRGPGNSPLHF. Written as DNA, the CDR3 is TGTGCCAGCAGTGTCCGGGGCCCGGGAAATTCACCCCTCCACTTT.

The chain is built from TRBV5-1 and TRBJ2-7, with a possible D match to TRBD2 (6 bases). The CDR3 is 14 residues long. Germline V gene lookup returns CDR1 SGHRS and CDR2 YFSETQ. V dropped 4 bases and J dropped 9 bases, with 20 bases sitting between them. The CDR3 coding sequence is TGCGCCAGCAGCCCCGGGACTCATTCCTGGTGGCAGTACTTC. This encodes CASSPGTHSWWQYF.

The chain recombines TRBV5-1 with TRBJ2-5, with 8 bases aligning to TRBD2. The CDR3 consists of 15 residues. The V gene end was trimmed by 4 bases and the J gene end by 2 bases; junction bases not matched to a gene: 7. Germline V lookup: CDR1 SGHRS, CDR2 YFSETQ. The CDR3 DNA sequence: TGCGCCAGCAGCGATACTAGCGGTGCACAAGAGACCCAGTACTTC. Protein sequence: CASSDTSGAQETQYF.

The genes are TRBV29-1 and TRBJ2-7, with a tentative D call TRBD1 (6 bases). From germline, CDR1 is SQVTM and CDR2 ANQGSEA. The CDR3 sequence is 13 residues long. Trimming cost V 6 bases and J 3 bases, with 15 bases left between them. CDR3 protein: CSVSVQGSYEQYF. For the CDR3, the DNA is TGCAGCGTATCGGTACAGGGTAGCTACGAGCAGTACTTC.

This clone was observed a handful of times. This chain links TRBV5-1 with TRBJ2-7; D is possibly TRBD1 or TRBD2 (5 bases each). V was pared by 0 bases and J by 0 bases, with 10 bases between. Germline V lookup: CDR1 SGHRS, CDR2 YFSETQ. This CDR3 comprises 15 residues. In nucleotides, the CDR3 is TGCGCCAGCAGCTTGGGAGGGGTCTACTCCTACGAGCAGTACTTC. Protein sequence: CASSLGGVYSYEQYF.

This chain joins TRBV7-6 and TRBJ2-3, with a weak D call TRBD1 (6 bases). Germline-derived CDR1 and CDR2 are SGHVS and FNYEAQ. This CDR3 has 15 residues. Trimming removed 0 bases at V and 5 bases at J, with 12 bases between. CDR3 sequence reads: CASSLASTGLDTQYF. CDR3 coding DNA: TGTGCCAGCAGCTTAGCGAGTACAGGGTTAGATACGCAGTATTTT.

This clone is labeled medium-sized (0.01 to 0.1%). This sequence joins TRBV28 and TRBJ2-7; 9 nucleotides align to TRBD1. Trimming took 3 bases from V and 6 from J; bases not matched to a gene: 9. The germline V gene has CDR1 MDHEN and CDR2 SYDVKM. This CDR3 region has 15 residues. The CDR3 is CASSFRDRDSGEQYF. CDR3 nucleotide sequence: TGTGCCAGCAGTTTCCGGGACAGGGATTCAGGCGAGCAGTACTTC.

Only one count was recorded for this clone. The rearrangement uses TRBV28 and TRBJ2-7; 10 bases line up with TRBD1. Unmatched junction bases numbered 11, after V lost 5 bases and J lost 4 bases. The V gene's germline CDR1 is MDHEN and CDR2 SYDVKM. The CDR3 is made up of 16 amino acids. The CDR3 spells CASSPPGQGKTYEQYF. The DNA of the CDR3 is TGTGCCAGCAGTCCGCCGGGACAGGGGAAGACGTACGAGCAGTACTTC.

The chain has TRBV6-5 and TRBJ2-2; D unresolved. CDR1 is MNHEY, CDR2 SVGAGI, per germline. V was clipped by 2 bases and J by 5 bases, with 12 bases between them. The CDR3 contains 15 residues. The CDR3 here is CASSYLPPGTGELFF. As DNA, the CDR3 is TGTGCCAGCAGTTACCTCCCACCTGGGACCGGGGAGCTGTTTTTT.

The chain couples TRBV15 to TRBJ1-4; 8 positions match TRBD1. This CDR3 spans 17 amino acids. V lost 8 bases and J lost 7; bases outside the gene matches: 18. Germline V gene sequence: CDR1 LNHNV, CDR2 YYDKDF (reference sequence). CDR3 in DNA: TGTGCCACCGGGTCAGACAGGGGAGCGGCGAGGGCTGAAAAACTGTTTTTT. Protein: CATGSDRGAARAEKLFF.

This clone is termed medium-sized. The V gene is TRBV30, the J gene TRBJ2-3, with TRBD2 matching 11 bases. J was trimmed by 4 bases and V by 7 bases; bases with no gene match: 7. The CDR3 covers 14 residues. Looked up from germline, CDR1 is GTSNPN and CDR2 is SVGIG (reference sequence). The CDR3 is CAFLGTSGPDTQYF. CDR3 nucleotides: TGTGCCTTCCTAGGGACTAGCGGACCAGATACGCAGTATTTT.

This chain joins TRBV5-1 and TRBJ2-1; TRBD2 matches at 10 bases. Germline CDR1 SGHRS, CDR2 YFSETQ. The J segment lost 2 bases and the V segment lost 2 bases, leaving 10 bases of the junction unmatched. CDR3 length: 18 residues. CDR3 residues: CASSFFWTSGSPYNEQFF. The DNA for the CDR3 is TGCGCCAGCAGCTTTTTTTGGACTAGCGGTTCACCCTACAATGAGCAGTTCTTC.

The chain links TRBV7-9 to TRBJ1-4, with 10 bases fitting TRBD1. V lost 3 bases and J lost 8; bases outside the gene matches: 0. Germline lookup yields CDR1 SEHNR and CDR2 FQNEAQ (reference sequence). The CDR3 runs to 13 residues. Here the CDR3 reads CASSLGQGEKLFF. The CDR3 coding sequence is TGTGCCAGCAGCTTGGGACAGGGGGAAAAACTGTTTTTT.